This T cell receptor (beta chain) was documented in a study of human T cells and chemical hapten exposure. On the study more broadly: Reading of the patch tests, which applied 0.01% DPC to the upper back, occurred at 6 days. Findings and limits, study-wide: TCRs exceeding 1 in 1000 frequency stayed unchanged with DPC sensitization. Significantly more large CDR3 similarity clusters arose among expanded TCRs than among controls.

V lost 6 bases and J lost 3, with 13 bases in between. CDR3 length: 13 residues. The germline V gene has CDR1 SQVTM and CDR2 ANQGSEA. Time point in this sample: patch test 1, 2 weeks after DPC sensitization. Treatment denoted: therapeutic diphenylcyclopropenone sensitization with weekly scalp DPC. Separate cDNA molecules received unique molecular identifiers, which the library attached to them. One entry per CDR3 protein results from TCRdb running MiXCR on the RACE reads. The sample carries 180,000 or so distinct CDR3 sequences, around 24% recorded once. On this clonotype: What it binds is not known.

The V gene is TRBV29-1, the J gene TRBJ2-3; D possibly matches TRBD1 or TRBD2 (5 bases each). The clonotype was recovered from a woman between 50 and 59 years old with alopecia areata. Some clones in this sample may be carry-over from other donors' samples. The starting material was whole blood, obtained in connection with sensitization to the hapten diphenylcyclopropenone (DPC). This chain's CDR3 is CSVRGRATDTQYF. CDR3 sequence (DNA): TGCAGCGTCCGGGGCAGAGCGACAGATACGCAGTATTTT.